These T cell receptor beta chains were read from a single sample in a study of blood T cell repertoires in COVID-19. Assay used: immunoSEQ multiplex PCR; TCRdb lists only in-frame clones, some missing. The sample has around 320,000 clones; roughly nine tenths are singletons. Sequenced material: peripheral blood. Receptor source: a woman in her twenties or thirties with COVID-19, enrolled during active disease. Both conserved end residues are part of each CDR3. D genes are given only for firm matches. Only part of the rows carry a size: once, few, many, or a class if the clone is expanded.

J gene	D gene	V gene	clone size	CDR3 DNA	CDR3 protein
TRBJ1-2	NA	TRBV13	few	TGTGCCAGCAGCTTTTTTCGTATAGGGGTCTTAGGTGGCTACACCTTC	CASSFFRIGVLGGYTF
TRBJ1-2	TRBD1	TRBV6-6	NA	TGTGCCAGCAGTAAAAGGACAGGGGCCCCTTATGGCTACACCTTC	CASSKRTGAPYGYTF
TRBJ2-1	NA	TRBV21-1	NA	TGTGCCACCCCAAACTACAATGAGCAGTTCTTC	CATPNYNEQFF
TRBJ2-7	NA	TRBV2	NA	TGTGCCAGCCGGGGAGACGTAGACGAGCAGTACTTC	CASRGDVDEQYF
TRBJ1-2	NA	TRBV28	NA	TGTGCCAGCAGTTCCCCGGGGGTCCCCATCCTGAACTATGGCTACACCTTC	CASSSPGVPILNYGYTF
TRBJ1-5	TRBD1	TRBV19	NA	TGTGCCAGTAGTCCAGGACAGGGCCGCAATCAGCCCCAGCATTTT	CASSPGQGRNQPQHF
TRBJ1-2	TRBD1	TRBV24-1	NA	TGTGCCACCAGTGATTCGGGCTCAGGGGGATCGGGTGGCTACACCTTC	CATSDSGSGGSGGYTF
TRBJ2-5	TRBD2	TRBV4-1	NA	TGCGCCAGCAGCCAAGATACATCTGGGAGGGGAGAGACCCAGTACTTC	CASSQDTSGRGETQYF
TRBJ2-7	TRBD2	TRBV5-4	NA	TGTGCCAGCAGCGAGCGGGGGGGCCTAAACGAGCAGTACTTC	CASSERGGLNEQYF
TRBJ1-5	NA	TRBV27	NA	TGTGCCAGCAGTCAGGGGCCCGGTCAGCCCCAGCATTTT	CASSQGPGQPQHF
TRBJ1-2	TRBD1	TRBV11-1	NA	TGTGCCAGCAGCACCCGGGACAGGGGGCGTAGCTATGGCTACACCTTC	CASSTRDRGRSYGYTF
TRBJ2-5	NA	TRBV25-1	NA	TGTGCCAGCAGTAACAGGGAAACGGGAGAGACCCAGTACTTC	CASSNRETGETQYF
TRBJ2-1	NA	TRBV7-8	NA	TGTGCCAGCAGCTTAACCCCATCGTCCGTGTCGGACACTGAGCAGTTCTTC	CASSLTPSSVSDTEQFF
TRBJ2-5	NA	TRBV7-9	NA	TGTGCCAGCAGCTTAGGAGGGAGCGAATATGGGGAGACCCAGTACTTC	CASSLGGSEYGETQYF
TRBJ2-7	NA	TRBV5-1	once	TGCGCCAGCAGCTTGGCCCCGACAGGTGGGCTCGAGCAGTACTTC	CASSLAPTGGLEQYF
TRBJ2-7	NA	TRBV11-2	NA	TGTGCCAGCAGCTTAGTTGGGCCCGAGCAGTACTTC	CASSLVGPEQYF